This TCR beta chain stems from a study of T cells in Graves' hyperthyroidism and ophthalmopathy. Study-level information: Before any treatment, at initial diagnosis, peripheral blood was collected. Study-level points and caveats: Blood also showed most of the thyroid clonotypes that were expanded above 0.001.

Researchers took RNA transcripts and amplified the TCR beta CDR3 regions from them. First-round RT-PCR with HTBI primers amplified the TCR CDR3 region. TCRdb re-called the multiplex PCR reads through MiXCR, storing one row per CDR3 protein. This sample has about 680,000 distinct CDR3 sequences, with 35% found just once. This clonotype appeared a few times. The antigen is not known. One junction end does not reproduce the germline sequence, and a read error may be involved. Hyperthyroidism, newly diagnosed and lasting under 2 months, affected patients aged 18 to 65. PBMCs were derived from 10 ml fresh peripheral blood. This CDR3 has 16 residues. The V gene's germline CDR1 is ENHRY and CDR2 SYGVKD.

This sequence joins TRBV10-3 and TRBJ2-2; 12 positions match TRBD2. The sequence derives from a woman aged 35 to 49 with Graves' hyperthyroidism. Material for sequencing was blood. The DNA of the CDR3 is TGTGCCAGCAGTTACTCTAGCGGGAGGGTCACCGGGGAGCTGTTTTTT. Residues: CASSYSSGRVTGELFF.